These 30 T cell receptor beta chains came from one sample sequenced in a study of blood T cell repertoires in COVID-19. Libraries were prepared by immunoSEQ multiplex PCR; TCRdb keeps only in-frame clonotypes and omits some of them. The profile covers about 200,000 clones, with 88% appearing a single time and 5.5% to 7% taken by the ten largest. Sequences were obtained from peripheral blood. The receptor source for this set is a man aged 40-55 years with active or convalescent COVID-19.

The chain employs TRBV9 and TRBJ1-6; D gene uncertain. Trimming removed 6 bases from V and 9 bases from J, with 13 bases in between. Per the germline V gene, CDR1 is SGDLS and CDR2 is YYNGEE. CDR3 length: 13 residues. CDR3 sequence reads: CASTLGEGSPLHF. The CDR3 nucleotides are TGTGCCAGCACCCTCGGGGAGGGTTCACCCCTCCACTTT.

The rearrangement joins TRBV5-4 to TRBJ2-5, with 8 positions matching TRBD1. The CDR3 runs 15 residues. Per the germline V gene, CDR1 is SGHNT and CDR2 is YYREEE (reference sequence). Losses at the gene ends were 6 bases for V and 0 bases for J; bases not matched to a gene: 7. The CDR3 DNA reads TGTGCCAGCAACCGGGACAGGACGTACCAAGAGACCCAGTACTTC. Protein: CASNRDRTYQETQYF.

The genes are TRBV5-1 and TRBJ2-3; D remains ambiguous. The V end lost 4 bases, the J end lost 0 bases, and 18 bases lay between the germline ends. The CDR3 spans 17 residues. Looked up from germline, CDR1 is SGHRS and CDR2 is YFSETQ. CDR3 in DNA: TGCGCCAGCAGCGACCGTCAGGCCCTCACTAGCACAGATACGCAGTATTTT. This encodes CASSDRQALTSTDTQYF.

The CDR3 DNA sequence: TGTGCCAGCAGCGCCGGACAGGGCCGGACTGAAGCTTTCTTT. This codes for CASSAGQGRTEAFF. The J gene is TRBJ1-1, the V gene TRBV7-2; 8 positions match TRBD1. CDR1 SGHTA and CDR2 FQGNSA come from the germline V gene. V trimming: 5 bases; J trimming: 5 bases; junction bases outside the gene matches: 7. This CDR3 has 14 amino acids.

This chain links TRBV18 with TRBJ1-1; 7 bases agree with TRBD1. The CDR3 consists of 14 residues. V was clipped by 6 bases and J by 0 bases; unmatched bases: 4. The V gene's germline CDR1 is KGHSH and CDR2 LQKENI. This CDR3 reads CASSLQGLNTEAFF. The CDR3 nucleotides read TGTGCCAGCTCCCTACAGGGGTTGAACACTGAAGCTTTCTTT.

V usage is TRBV5-5 and J usage is TRBJ1-2; D is ambiguous. V was trimmed by 2 bases and J by 1 base, leaving 9 bases between them. Germline loops: CDR1 SGHKS, CDR2 YYEKEE (reference sequence). This CDR3 is built from 14 residues. This CDR3 is CASSLSGINYGYTF. The CDR3 nucleotides are TGTGCCAGCAGCTTAAGTGGCATTAACTATGGCTACACCTTC.

The rearrangement joins TRBV5-4 to TRBJ1-5; tentatively, D is TRBD1 (5 bases). From germline, CDR1 is SGHNT and CDR2 YYREEE (reference sequence). This CDR3 has 15 residues. Trimming removed 9 bases at V and 1 base at J, with 17 bases between. The CDR3 nucleotides are TGTGCCACGCACGTCGGGGGTACGAGCAATCAGCCCCAGCATTTT. It encodes CATHVGGTSNQPQHF. The full variable domain, rest sourced from reference TRBV5-4 and TRBJ1-5, is ETGVTQSPTHLIKTRGQQVTLRCSSQSGHNTVSWYQQALGQGPQFIFQYYREEENGRGNFPPRFSGLQFPNYSSELNVNALELDDSALYLCATHVGGTSNQPQHFGDGTRLSIL.

V and J are TRBV10-3 and TRBJ2-1; weak D call: TRBD2 (6 bases). The CDR3 is 14 amino acids. Trimming took 3 bases from V and 9 from J, leaving 15 bases between them. In germline, CDR1 is ENHRY, CDR2 SYGVKD. This CDR3 reads CAISDSTSSSEQFF. DNA for the CDR3: TGTGCCATCAGTGACTCCACTAGCTCCAGTGAGCAGTTCTTC.

V usage is TRBV5-1 and J usage is TRBJ2-5; perhaps TRBD2 as D (6 bases). This CDR3 has 14 amino acids. V was trimmed by 4 bases and J by 3 bases, leaving 13 bases between them. CDR1 is SGHRS, CDR2 YFSETQ, per germline. CDR3 region: CASSRNSGEETQYF. CDR3 bases: TGCGCCAGCAGCCGGAATAGCGGAGAAGAGACCCAGTACTTC.

The V and J genes are TRBV7-3 and TRBJ2-7; D is possibly TRBD1 (6 bases). Trimming took 2 bases from V and 3 from J, leaving 11 bases between them. This CDR3 is built from 14 residues. Germline CDR1 reads SGHTA; CDR2 reads FQGTGA. The CDR3 DNA reads as TGTGCCAGCAGCTTATGGGCAGGGGACTACGAGCAGTACTTC. Translation gives CASSLWAGDYEQYF.

The chain carries TRBV11-3 and TRBJ1-3; D ambiguous. In germline, CDR1 is SGHNT, CDR2 YENEEA. Trimming left V 5 bases short and J 3 bases short, with 8 bases between. The CDR3 is 13 residues long. CDR3 DNA sequence: TGTGCCAGCAGCGAAGACTTTGGAAACACCATATATTTT. This gives the protein CASSEDFGNTIYF.

The rearrangement uses TRBV29-1 and TRBJ2-3, with a possible D match to TRBD1 (6 bases). This CDR3 is 12 amino acids long. V was cut by 7 bases and J by 2 bases, with 10 bases left in between. The germline gives CDR1 SQVTM, CDR2 ANQGSEA. CDR3 sequence reads: CSAGQNTDTQYF. The CDR3 DNA reads as TGCAGCGCCGGACAGAACACAGATACGCAGTATTTT.

This chain links TRBV5-1 with TRBJ2-7, with 11 bases lining up with TRBD1. The CDR3 spans 15 residues. V dropped 4 bases and J dropped 3; count of bases not matched to a gene: 6. The germline V gene encodes CDR1 SGHRS and CDR2 YFSETQ. CDR3 loop: CASSESGTGGYEQYF. CDR3 sequence (DNA): TGCGCCAGCAGCGAATCCGGGACAGGGGGCTACGAGCAGTACTTC.

This sequence joins TRBV28 and TRBJ1-2; D possibly corresponds to TRBD1 (6 bases). This CDR3 is 16 amino acids long. The germline V gene has CDR1 MDHEN and CDR2 SYDVKM. The V and J ends lost 3 bases and 8 bases respectively, with 22 bases between them. DNA of the CDR3: TGTGCCAGCAGTTTGGGGTTGGGGGGGCGAAAAGACGGCTACACCTTC. This translates into CASSLGLGGRKDGYTF.

This chain links TRBV4-1 with TRBJ1-4; 7 positions agree with TRBD1. Per the germline V gene, CDR1 is MGHRA and CDR2 is YSYEKL. Trimming took 3 bases from V and 4 from J; bases not matched to a gene: 2. CDR3 length: 14 amino acids. In DNA form, the CDR3 reads TGCGCCAGCAGCCATACAGGGGATAATGAAAAACTGTTTTTT. As protein: CASSHTGDNEKLFF.

This chain joins TRBV7-2 and TRBJ2-1; the match to TRBD2 covers 12 bases. With V trimmed by 5 bases and J by 6 bases, 11 bases remained unmatched. Germline lookup yields CDR1 SGHTA and CDR2 FQGNSA. This CDR3 contains 17 residues. CDR3 nucleotides: TGTGCCAGCAGCATCGAACTAGCGGGAGGCTGGGGCAATGAGCAGTTCTTC. Translation gives CASSIELAGGWGNEQFF.

This sequence joins TRBV6-6 and TRBJ1-3; weak D call: TRBD1 (6 bases). The CDR3 sequence is 14 residues long. Trimming removed 10 bases at V and 0 bases at J, with 13 bases between. Germline V gene sequence: CDR1 MNHNY, CDR2 SVGAGI (reference sequence). The CDR3 bases are TGTGCCACCAGACAGGCCCTCTCTGGAAACACCATATATTTT. It encodes CATRQALSGNTIYF.

This chain links TRBV14 with TRBJ1-1; 10 bases map to TRBD1. Trimming took 2 bases from V and 10 from J; bases not matched to a gene: 7. The CDR3 loop spans 14 amino acids. In germline, CDR1 is SGHDN, CDR2 FVKESK. The chain's CDR3 is CASSQLRDRGSAFF. The CDR3 DNA reads TGTGCCAGCAGCCAACTCCGGGACAGGGGTTCAGCTTTCTTT.

V and J are TRBV6-2 or TRBV6-3 and TRBJ1-6; tentatively, D is TRBD1 (6 bases). Trimming stripped 3 bases from V and 6 bases from J, with 9 bases between. In germline, CDR1 is MNHEY, CDR2 SVGEGT. CDR3 size: 14 residues. The CDR3 loop reads CASSYIGGNSPLHF. For the CDR3, the DNA is TGTGCCAGCAGTTATATAGGGGGTAATTCACCCCTCCACTTT.

This clone was picked up a small number of times. V is TRBV3-1 (or the pseudogene TRBV3-2) and J is TRBJ1-6; D is undetermined. The germline gives CDR1 LGHDT, CDR2 YNNKEL (reference sequence). This CDR3 is built from 14 residues. Trimming pared 4 bases from V and 3 bases from J, leaving 7 bases between. DNA for the CDR3: TGTGCCAGCAGCCCCCGGGACTATAATTCACCCCTCCACTTT. Translated, it gives CASSPRDYNSPLHF.

This clone was found a few times. The chain couples TRBV28 to TRBJ2-7; D is uncertain. Germline CDR1 reads MDHEN; CDR2 reads SYDVKM. Trimming left V 5 bases short and J 3 bases short, with 5 bases between. The CDR3 runs to 11 residues. CDR3 sequence reads: CASSTIYEQYF. The CDR3 nucleotides are TGTGCCAGCAGTACTATCTACGAGCAGTACTTC.

To note about this clone: A read error may produce the germline difference seen at one junction end. This chain links TRBV5-8 with TRBJ1-4, with 12 bases fitting TRBD1. The CDR3 runs to 17 residues. Germline V lookup: CDR1 SGHTS, CDR2 YDEGEE. This CDR3 reads CASKPGQGAKSNEKLFF. CDR3 DNA sequence: TGTGCCAGTAAACCGGGACAGGGGGCTAAGTCTAACGAAAAACTGTTTTTT.

V usage is TRBV19 and J usage is TRBJ1-4, with D possibly being TRBD1 (6 bases). CDR1 is LNHDA and CDR2 is SQIVND in the germline V gene (reference sequence). CDR3 length: 13 residues. V was clipped by 7 bases and J by 6 bases, with 12 bases between them. CDR3 coding DNA: TGTGCCAGTAAGGACAGAGAATATGAAAAACTGTTTTTT. Its protein product is CASKDREYEKLFF.

The rearrangement uses TRBV11-2 and TRBJ2-2; maybe TRBD2 (7 bases). The CDR3 has 14 amino acids. Per germline, CDR1 SGHAT and CDR2 FQNNGV. Trimming shortened V by 5 bases and J by 6 bases, and 13 bases separated the two germline ends. CDR3 protein: CASSVNGGPGELFF. The DNA for the CDR3 is TGTGCCAGCAGCGTTAACGGGGGGCCCGGGGAGCTGTTTTTT.

V gene TRBV6-4 combines with J gene TRBJ2-1, with TRBD2 matching over 14 bases. J was trimmed by 13 bases and V by 5 bases; bases with no gene match: 4. The CDR3 has 13 amino acids. Germline CDR1 MRHNA, CDR2 SNTAGT. In DNA form, the CDR3 reads TGTGCCAGCAGTAAGGGACTAGCGGGAGTTCAGTTCTTC. This encodes CASSKGLAGVQFF.

This chain connects TRBV29-1 to TRBJ2-7; 7 bases are shared with TRBD2. The V gene end was trimmed by 8 bases and the J gene end by 2 bases; junction bases not matched to a gene: 3. From germline, CDR1 is SQVTM and CDR2 ANQGSEA. CDR3 length: 11 residues. In nucleotides, the CDR3 is TGCAGCTGCCGGGAGGCCTACGAGCAGTACTTC. Encoded protein: CSCREAYEQYF.

This sequence joins TRBV18 and TRBJ2-7; maybe TRBD1 (6 bases). V was cut by 3 bases and J by 3 bases, with 15 bases left in between. CDR1 and CDR2 (germline): KGHSH, LQKENI. The CDR3 is 15 amino acids. In nucleotides, the CDR3 is TGTGCCAGCTCACCCCTATCCGGGACATACTACGAGCAGTACTTC. As protein: CASSPLSGTYYEQYF.

The chain couples TRBV6-2 or TRBV6-3 to TRBJ1-6, with 9 bases identical to TRBD1. The trim removed 5 bases at V and 2 bases at J, leaving 4 bases unmatched. The CDR3 contains 16 residues. The V gene's germline CDR1 is MNHEY and CDR2 SVGEGT. The CDR3 nucleotides read TGTGCCAGCAGTCCGGACAGGGGAACCTATAATTCACCCCTCCACTTT. Translation gives CASSPDRGTYNSPLHF.

This chain joins TRBV25-1 and TRBJ2-5; D remains unclear. V gave up 2 bases and J gave up 13 bases, with 14 bases separating them. This CDR3 contains 12 residues. Germline V gene data show CDR1 as MGHDK and CDR2 as SYGVNS. The CDR3, as DNA: TGTGCCAGCAGTGAAGGTCTGGCCTTCATGTACTTC. Its translation is CASSEGLAFMYF. The entire variable domain, with the rest obtained from reference TRBV25-1 and TRBJ2-5, is as follows: EADIYQTPRYLVIGTGKKITLECSQTMGHDKMYWYQQDPGMELHLIHYSYGVNSTEKGDLSSESTVSRIRTEHFPLTLESARPSHTSQYLCASSEGLAFMYFGPGTRLLVL.

This clone was detected a few times. V is TRBV12-5 and J is TRBJ1-2; the D gene is possibly TRBD1 (5 bases). This CDR3 contains 18 residues. Germline V lookup: CDR1 LGHNT, CDR2 FRNRAP. The V and J ends lost 6 bases and 7 bases respectively, with 30 bases between them. DNA of the CDR3: TGTGCTAGTGGCCAAAATCCCAGAGACAGACCAATATACTCTGGCTACACCTTC. Encoded protein: CASGQNPRDRPIYSGYTF.